The rows below give T cell receptor beta chains drawn from one sample of a study of blood T cell repertoires in COVID-19. Repertoires were generated with immunoSEQ multiplex PCR, while TCRdb's copy carries only in-frame clones and drops some. This table has fewer than 150,000 clones, 75% to 90% appearing once. Specimen: peripheral blood. These receptors originate from a woman at least 80 years old with acute or convalescent COVID-19. CDR3s include the opening cysteine and the closing phenylalanine or tryptophan. D genes are given only for firm matches. Part of the rows lack a size; the others show once, few, many or a class for expanded clones.

d_gene: .; v_gene: TRBV6-5; j_gene: TRBJ2-7; abundance: .; CDR3nt: TGTGCCAGTCTTAGCCAGGGCAGCTCCTACGAGCAGTACTTC; CDR3aa: CASLSQGSSYEQYF
d_gene: .; v_gene: TRBV29-1; j_gene: TRBJ2-3; abundance: .; CDR3nt: TGCAGCGTTGGATCCGGGTCTGGCACAGATACGCAGTATTTT; CDR3aa: CSVGSGSGTDTQYF
d_gene: .; v_gene: TRBV7-9; j_gene: TRBJ1-2; abundance: .; CDR3nt: TGTGCCAGCAGCTTTGGGAGAGGTGGCTACACCTTC; CDR3aa: CASSFGRGGYTF
d_gene: TRBD1; v_gene: TRBV27; j_gene: TRBJ1-6; abundance: .; CDR3nt: TGTGCCAGCAGTTTGTTCGACAGGGGGCCAAATTCACCCCTCCACTTT; CDR3aa: CASSLFDRGPNSPLHF
d_gene: TRBD1; v_gene: TRBV28; j_gene: TRBJ1-5; abundance: .; CDR3nt: TGTGCCAGCAGACCCGGGACAGGGGTCAATCAGCCCCAGCATTTT; CDR3aa: CASRPGTGVNQPQHF
d_gene: .; v_gene: TRBV9; j_gene: TRBJ2-7; abundance: .; CDR3nt: TGTGCCAGCAGCGTAGCTACGCGAGGAGTGCAGTACTTC; CDR3aa: CASSVATRGVQYF
d_gene: .; v_gene: TRBV28; j_gene: TRBJ1-3; abundance: .; CDR3nt: TGTGCCAGCAGCCCCCCGGGAAACACCATATATTTT; CDR3aa: CASSPPGNTIYF
d_gene: TRBD2; v_gene: TRBV10-3; j_gene: TRBJ2-1; abundance: .; CDR3nt: TGTGCCATCAGTGAGTCTCAGCGGGGGGGCAATGAGCAGTTCTTC; CDR3aa: CAISESQRGGNEQFF
d_gene: TRBD1; v_gene: TRBV19; j_gene: TRBJ1-2; abundance: .; CDR3nt: TGTGCCAGTAGTAACGACAGGGGCGCGAGAGGCTACACCTTC; CDR3aa: CASSNDRGARGYTF
d_gene: TRBD2; v_gene: TRBV30; j_gene: TRBJ2-3; abundance: once; CDR3nt: TGTGCCTGGAGTGTAGGAGGACTAGCGGGGGTCCCTAGCACAGATACGCAGTATTTT; CDR3aa: CAWSVGGLAGVPSTDTQYF
d_gene: .; v_gene: TRBV14; j_gene: TRBJ1-1; abundance: .; CDR3nt: TGTGCCAGCAGCCAAGGGCGGGGAGGCATAATGAACACTGAAGCTTTCTTT; CDR3aa: CASSQGRGGIMNTEAFF
d_gene: .; v_gene: TRBV7-5; j_gene: TRBJ2-5; abundance: .; CDR3nt: TGTGCCAGAAGCTACCGCAACCTATTACCGGGACTACAAGAGACCCAGTACTTC; CDR3aa: CARSYRNLLPGLQETQYF
d_gene: .; v_gene: TRBV10-3; j_gene: TRBJ1-2; abundance: .; CDR3nt: TGTGCCATCAAAAAGGACACACTATGGAGCTACACCTTC; CDR3aa: CAIKKDTLWSYTF
d_gene: .; v_gene: TRBV7-9; j_gene: TRBJ1-5; abundance: once; CDR3nt: TGTGCCAGCAGCTTGGGAGGGGGTATCAATCAGCCCCAGCATTTT; CDR3aa: CASSLGGGINQPQHF
d_gene: .; v_gene: TRBV4-2; j_gene: TRBJ2-1; abundance: .; CDR3nt: TGTGCCAGCAGCCCCACTAGGAGCTCCTACAATGAGCAGTTCTTC; CDR3aa: CASSPTRSSYNEQFF
d_gene: .; v_gene: TRBV5-1; j_gene: TRBJ2-3; abundance: once; CDR3nt: TGCGCCAGCAGCTTTGGTATATTGGGAGGTACAGATACGCAGTATTTT; CDR3aa: CASSFGILGGTDTQYF
d_gene: .; v_gene: TRBV10-1; j_gene: TRBJ1-2; abundance: .; CDR3nt: TGCGCCAGCAGTGTGACAGGCTCGATCGGCTACACCTTC; CDR3aa: CASSVTGSIGYTF
d_gene: .; v_gene: TRBV7-9; j_gene: TRBJ1-5; abundance: .; CDR3nt: TGTGCCAGCAGCTTCGCGGGGCAGAATCAGCCCCAGCATTTT; CDR3aa: CASSFAGQNQPQHF
d_gene: .; v_gene: TRBV11-3; j_gene: TRBJ2-2; abundance: .; CDR3nt: TGTGCCAGCAGCTTAGACGGGTTCGGGAAGGAGCTGTTTTTT; CDR3aa: CASSLDGFGKELFF
d_gene: TRBD2; v_gene: TRBV9; j_gene: TRBJ2-2; abundance: .; CDR3nt: TGTGCCAGCAGCCCCGGGGGGGCTGGCGGGGAGCTGTTTTTT; CDR3aa: CASSPGGAGGELFF
d_gene: .; v_gene: TRBV5-5; j_gene: TRBJ1-5; abundance: .; CDR3nt: TGTGCCAGCAGCCCACAGGGAAGCAATCAGCCCCAGCATTTT; CDR3aa: CASSPQGSNQPQHF
d_gene: .; v_gene: TRBV7-2; j_gene: TRBJ1-2; abundance: .; CDR3nt: TGTGCCAGCAGCTTAGCTGGGACACCTCGCATTAACTATGGCTACACCTTC; CDR3aa: CASSLAGTPRINYGYTF
d_gene: TRBD2; v_gene: TRBV7-2; j_gene: TRBJ2-5; abundance: .; CDR3nt: TGTGCCAGCAGCTTAAGGCAGCGGGGGGAGACCCAGTACTTC; CDR3aa: CASSLRQRGETQYF
d_gene: TRBD1; v_gene: TRBV7-8; j_gene: TRBJ1-6; abundance: .; CDR3nt: TGTGCCAGCAGCACCGGGACAGGGTATAATTCACCCCTCCACTTT; CDR3aa: CASSTGTGYNSPLHF
d_gene: .; v_gene: TRBV12-3/TRBV12-4; j_gene: TRBJ1-5; abundance: .; CDR3nt: TGTGCCAGCAGTGTCAGGGTTGGTCAGCCCCAGCATTTT; CDR3aa: CASSVRVGQPQHF
d_gene: .; v_gene: TRBV19; j_gene: TRBJ1-1; abundance: .; CDR3nt: TGTGCATCGACCCGGACAGCCAGGATGAACACTGAAGCTTTCTTT; CDR3aa: CASTRTARMNTEAFF
d_gene: TRBD1; v_gene: TRBV7-9; j_gene: TRBJ1-1; abundance: .; CDR3nt: TGTGCCAGCAGCCCGGACAGGGCGACATACACTGAAGCTTTCTTT; CDR3aa: CASSPDRATYTEAFF
d_gene: .; v_gene: TRBV6-1; j_gene: TRBJ1-1; abundance: .; CDR3nt: TGTGCCAGCAGTGAGCAGGGCCTATTCCCGAACACTGAAGCTTTCTTT; CDR3aa: CASSEQGLFPNTEAFF
d_gene: TRBD1; v_gene: TRBV30; j_gene: TRBJ1-6; abundance: .; CDR3nt: TGTGCCTGGAGTGTCCTAACAGGGGGTGACTCACCCCTCCACTTT; CDR3aa: CAWSVLTGGDSPLHF
d_gene: TRBD1; v_gene: TRBV2; j_gene: TRBJ2-1; abundance: .; CDR3nt: TGTGCCACCCACCGACAGGGTCTCTACAATGAGCAGTTCTTC; CDR3aa: CATHRQGLYNEQFF
d_gene: .; v_gene: TRBV10-3; j_gene: TRBJ2-3; abundance: .; CDR3nt: TGTGCCATCAGTGCCTCGGGGATAGATACGCAGTATTTT; CDR3aa: CAISASGIDTQYF
d_gene: TRBD1; v_gene: TRBV30; j_gene: TRBJ1-6; abundance: .; CDR3nt: TGTGCCTGGAGTTCGGGACAGGATAATTCACCCCTCCACTTT; CDR3aa: CAWSSGQDNSPLHF
d_gene: TRBD1; v_gene: TRBV7-9; j_gene: TRBJ1-1; abundance: .; CDR3nt: TGTGCCAGCAGCTTAGGGACAGGGGGCGTGGGCACTGAAGCTTTCTTT; CDR3aa: CASSLGTGGVGTEAFF
d_gene: .; v_gene: TRBV4-3; j_gene: TRBJ1-1; abundance: .; CDR3nt: TGCGCCAGCAGCCAAGAAGGTAAAGGGGCTTCTTTCTTT; CDR3aa: CASSQEGKGASFF
d_gene: TRBD1; v_gene: TRBV5-1; j_gene: TRBJ1-2; abundance: .; CDR3nt: TGCGCCAGCAGCCTAGGACAGGGCCACTATGGCTACACCTTC; CDR3aa: CASSLGQGHYGYTF
d_gene: TRBD1; v_gene: TRBV18; j_gene: TRBJ1-3; abundance: .; CDR3nt: TGTGCCAGCTCACCACTACCGGGGACAGGGACCGAAAACACCATATATTTT; CDR3aa: CASSPLPGTGTENTIYF
d_gene: TRBD1; v_gene: TRBV10-1; j_gene: TRBJ2-1; abundance: .; CDR3nt: TGCGCCAGCAGTGAAATAGGTACAGGGGGCCACAATGAGCAGTTCTTC; CDR3aa: CASSEIGTGGHNEQFF
d_gene: .; v_gene: TRBV2; j_gene: TRBJ1-1; abundance: .; CDR3nt: TGTGCCAGCAGTGAATCCAGAGGACTCACTGAAGCTTTCTTT; CDR3aa: CASSESRGLTEAFF
d_gene: .; v_gene: TRBV11-3; j_gene: TRBJ2-3; abundance: once; CDR3nt: TGTGCCAGCAGCTTATCGGGAACCGGGGATACGCAGTATTTT; CDR3aa: CASSLSGTGDTQYF
d_gene: TRBD1; v_gene: TRBV6-6; j_gene: TRBJ2-7; abundance: .; CDR3nt: TGTGCCAGCAGTTATACGGGACAGGGTGGGATCGACGAGCAGTACTTC; CDR3aa: CASSYTGQGGIDEQYF
d_gene: .; v_gene: TRBV9; j_gene: TRBJ1-1; abundance: .; CDR3nt: TGTGCCAGCAGCGTAGTAACGGGGAACACTGAAGCTTTCTTT; CDR3aa: CASSVVTGNTEAFF
d_gene: .; v_gene: TRBV7-8; j_gene: TRBJ1-5; abundance: .; CDR3nt: TGTGCCAGCAGCTTGGGGGGTCCGGATCATCAGCCCCAGCATTTT; CDR3aa: CASSLGGPDHQPQHF
d_gene: .; v_gene: TRBV30; j_gene: TRBJ1-1; abundance: .; CDR3nt: TGTGCCTGGAGTGACGGTGCCTACACTGAAGCTTTCTTT; CDR3aa: CAWSDGAYTEAFF
d_gene: TRBD1; v_gene: TRBV30; j_gene: TRBJ2-7; abundance: .; CDR3nt: TGTGCCTGGAGGGGCGGGACAGGGTGGTACGAGCAGTACTTC; CDR3aa: CAWRGGTGWYEQYF
d_gene: .; v_gene: TRBV9; j_gene: TRBJ2-1; abundance: .; CDR3nt: TGTGCCAGCAGCCAGGGCAATGAGCAGTTCTTC; CDR3aa: CASSQGNEQFF